These T cell receptor beta chains were read from a single sample in a study of shared clonotypes between healthy human individuals. The data were produced by immunoSEQ multiplex PCR, yet TCRdb's version contains in-frame clones alone and is incomplete. This sample has about 2.1 million clones; around 93% occur once, and the top ten carry around 1.7%. The sample was naive CD8+ T cells from PBMCs. The source is a man aged 18-30 years in good health. Some clones in this sample may be carry-over from other donors' samples. Each CDR3 is given with its conserved first and last residue. Each record gives: J gene, CDR3 length, V gene, D gene, clone size, CDR3 protein, CDR3 DNA. D genes are given only for firm matches. Size tells how often a clone was seen (once, few, many) or the class of an expanded clone, and some rows leave it out.

>TRBJ1-1|15|TRBV7-8|TRBD1|once
CASSSRGGQGVEAFF
TGTGCCAGCAGCTCCCGAGGGGGACAGGGGGTTGAAGCTTTCTTT
>TRBJ2-7|15|TRBV27|.|.
CASSLSPGLPYEQYF
TGTGCCAGCAGTTTATCGCCGGGCTTACCCTACGAGCAGTACTTC
>TRBJ2-7|16|TRBV27|TRBD1|few
CASSLGIGTGIYEQYF
TGTGCCAGCAGCCTTGGTATTGGGACAGGGATCTACGAGCAGTACTTC
>TRBJ1-1|15|TRBV4-1|.|.
CASSAEGGADTEAFF
TGCGCCAGCAGCGCGGAGGGGGGGGCGGACACTGAAGCTTTCTTT
>TRBJ2-3|16|TRBV9|TRBD2|.
CASSLTSGRRTDTQYF
TGTGCCAGCAGCCTGACTAGCGGGAGGAGAACAGATACGCAGTATTTT
>TRBJ2-1|16|TRBV7-3|TRBD2|.
CASSLVAGDPYNEQFF
TGTGCCAGCAGCTTAGTAGCGGGGGACCCTTACAATGAGCAGTTCTTC
>TRBJ2-5|14|TRBV27|.|.
CASRTDWGQETQYF
TGTGCCAGCAGAACGGACTGGGGGCAAGAGACCCAGTACTTC
>TRBJ2-5|15|TRBV7-9|TRBD2|once
CASSLTSGRRETQYF
TGTGCCAGCAGCTTAACTAGCGGGAGGAGAGAGACCCAGTACTTC
>TRBJ2-7|19|TRBV11-2|TRBD2|.
CASSSLAGLAGGPSYEQYF
TGTGCCAGCAGCTCGCTAGCGGGACTAGCGGGAGGGCCCTCCTACGAGCAGTACTTC
>TRBJ2-7|16|TRBV5-4|TRBD1|once
CASSLNADRGRNEQYF
TGTGCCAGCAGCTTGAACGCGGACAGGGGGCGGAACGAGCAGTACTTC
>TRBJ2-3|14|TRBV13|.|.
CASSGGPSTDTQYF
TGTGCCAGCAGCGGCGGGCCTAGCACAGATACGCAGTATTTT
>TRBJ2-1|15|TRBV28|TRBD2|.
CAILSLAGGSNEQFF
TGTGCCATCTTAAGCCTAGCGGGAGGAAGCAATGAGCAGTTCTTC
>TRBJ2-2|16|TRBV7-6|.|once
CASSFLGGLNTGELFF
TGTGCCAGCAGCTTCCTCGGGGGTCTAAACACCGGGGAGCTGTTTTTT
>TRBJ2-4|17|TRBV7-2|TRBD2|.
CASSFRLAGLAKNIQYF
TGTGCCAGCAGCTTTCGTCTAGCGGGGCTAGCCAAAAACATTCAGTACTTC
>TRBJ1-1|17|TRBV4-1|TRBD1|.
CASSQDSGGYMNTEAFF
TGCGCCAGCAGCCAAGATTCAGGGGGGTACATGAACACTGAAGCTTTCTTT